These T cell receptor beta chains were read from a single sample in a study of early T cells in non-severe SARS-CoV-2 infection. TCRdb re-called the 5' RACE reads with MiXCR, one entry per CDR3 protein. The table includes fewer than 80,000 distinct CDR3 sequences, 9.5% to 15% detected once. The sequencing sample was made of whole blood. The receptors come from an adult who was a healthcare worker with PCR-confirmed SARS-CoV-2 infection or an uninfected control (not recorded which). CDR3s leave out the opening cysteine and the closing phenylalanine or tryptophan.

>TRBV6-6
ASSQAGPSYNEQF
>TRBV24-1
ATSDLTGSEQY
>TRBV4-1
ASSPGAGLMNTEAF
>TRBV10-2
ASSEDPLYTEAF
>TRBV9
ASSVGRGEENIQY
>TRBV3-1
ASSQVGGLRQY
>TRBV3-1
ASSRFTGEQY
>TRBV7-6
ASSFSRSGTSSYNEQF
>TRBV27
ASSSRTGEQF
>TRBV7-9
ASSSTGTRGYEQY
>TRBV28
ASRGDRVYGYT
>TRBV7-9
ASSNDRGYNEQF
>TRBV18
ASSPNGQGGTDTQY
>TRBV11-2
ASTLTSGRTNEQF
>TRBV27
ASSLVGQPQH
>TRBV29-1
SVAPQNTGELF
>TRBV27
ASSLFSYNEQF
>TRBV19
ASALIGTDTQY
>TRBV11-3
ASSLGSAVPYNEQF
>TRBV28
ASSLGPLGGISYNEQF
>TRBV10-3
AISERTGYGYT
>TRBV27
ASSLNNSPLH
>TRBV6-4
ASSKAGGGTDTQY
>TRBV20-1
SARDNNRGFYEQY
>TRBV7-6
ASSLAWDSDGQPQH
>TRBV2
ASRTDSYEQY
>TRBV20-1
SATPKGLLFSAYNEQF
>TRBV20-1
SARWRLAGDYEQY
>TRBV2
ASSANRGEETQY
>TRBV6-2/TRBV6-3
ATLSTSGAYEQY
>TRBV28
ASSFGGPQETQY
>TRBV7-2
ASSRRTKNIQY
>TRBV28
ASSLLKGGADTQY
>TRBV12-3/TRBV12-4
ASSRPGLANNEQF
>TRBV9
ASSVGAGGHEQF
>TRBV29-1
STWTDSTYEQY
>TRBV7-6
ASSLVPTANTEAF
>TRBV19
ASSLRDTNQPQH
>TRBV30
AWSDTGSGNTIY
>TRBV6-5
ASSYWGGSGYNEQF
>TRBV20-1
SASKQGWTSANEQF
>TRBV5-1
ASRYGGARTEAF
>TRBV29-1
SAGQETQY
>TRBV7-6
ASSPRPTYEQY
>TRBV7-3
ASSSAGSGYNEQF
>TRBV19
ASMELAGGDTGELF
>TRBV24-1
ATSDLLGKGTDTQY
>TRBV10-3
AISAGDTQY
>TRBV2
ASSWTGSINEQF
>TRBV28
ASSPEGARNTGELF
>TRBV5-1
ASSPTIGTGAGELF
>TRBV28
ASSLLGFSYEQY
>TRBV28
ASSFPPWPSGATDTQY
>TRBV10-3
AISESIRIDGRATTDTQY
>TRBV29-1
SVTTRDTQY
>TRBV7-9
ASSTSGTSGRSFSYEQY
>TRBV7-9
VSSLGGVEAF